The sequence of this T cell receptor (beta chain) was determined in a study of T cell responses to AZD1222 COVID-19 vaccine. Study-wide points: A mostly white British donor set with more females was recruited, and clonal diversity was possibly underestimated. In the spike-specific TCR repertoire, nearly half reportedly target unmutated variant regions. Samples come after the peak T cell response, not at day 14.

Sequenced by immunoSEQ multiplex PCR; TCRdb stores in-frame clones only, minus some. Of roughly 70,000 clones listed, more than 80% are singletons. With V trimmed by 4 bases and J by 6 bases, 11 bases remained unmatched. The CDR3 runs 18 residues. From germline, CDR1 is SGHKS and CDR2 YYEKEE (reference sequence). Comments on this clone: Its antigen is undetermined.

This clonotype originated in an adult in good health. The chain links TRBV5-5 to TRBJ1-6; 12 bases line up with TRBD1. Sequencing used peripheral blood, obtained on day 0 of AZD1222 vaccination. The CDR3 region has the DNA TGTGCCAGCAGCCCCGGGACAGGGGGCCTGGTGGGTAATTCACCCCTCCACTTT. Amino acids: CASSPGTGGLVGNSPLHF.